The 2 T cell receptor beta chains reported below all come from one sample, sequenced in a study of T cells in Graves' hyperthyroidism and ophthalmopathy. Amplified regions were TCR beta CDR3 sequences from RNA transcripts. HTBI primers were the set used in a first-round RT-PCR of the TCR CDR3. One entry per CDR3 protein results from TCRdb running MiXCR on the multiplex PCR reads. The repertoire consists of hundreds of thousands of distinct CDR3 sequences, with over 35% occurring once and the leading ten covering approximately 8.7%. What was sequenced was blood. These receptors were obtained from a young man with Graves' hyperthyroidism.

With regard to this clonotype: A much larger clone sits a single nucleotide away, making a read error possible. The V gene is TRBV24-1, the J gene TRBJ1-5; D perhaps matches TRBD1 (5 bases). Germline V lookup: CDR1 KGHDR, CDR2 SFDVKD. Trimming cost V 5 bases and J 5 bases, with 12 bases left between them. The CDR3 is 14 amino acids. CDR3 amino acids: CATSAMGVHQPQHF. The CDR3 nucleotides read TGTGCCACCAGTGCGATGGGGGTTCATCAGCCCCAGCATTTT.

This clonotype was observed many times. The genes are TRBV10-3 and TRBJ2-6; no clear D. The V end lost 0 bases, the J end lost 4 bases, and 4 bases lay between the germline ends. Germline V gene lookup returns CDR1 ENHRY and CDR2 SYGVKD. This CDR3 is 14 amino acids long. CDR3 DNA sequence: TGTGCCATCAGTGAGTCGGGGGGGGCCAACGTCCTGACTTTC. Its protein is CAISESGGANVLTF.